A single sample gave rise to the 20 T cell receptor beta chains below, sequenced in a study of blood T cell repertoires in COVID-19. Sequencing used immunoSEQ multiplex PCR; TCRdb keeps in-frame clones, though not all of them. Seen here are tens of thousands of clones, 91% observed once, and the top ten hold around 13%. Specimen: peripheral blood. These receptors originate from a human donor with active COVID-19. The donor label of this sample is uncertain.

The J gene is TRBJ1-1, the V gene TRBV28, with D perhaps matching TRBD1 (5 bases). Trimming took off 2 bases at V and 4 bases at J, with 14 bases between the two ends. This CDR3 is built from 15 residues. Germline V gene lookup returns CDR1 MDHEN and CDR2 SYDVKM. The CDR3 DNA sequence: TGTGCCAGCAGTTTAGGCCCCATGGGGGGCACTGAAGCTTTCTTT. Protein product: CASSLGPMGGTEAFF.

This chain uses TRBV7-9 with TRBJ2-2; TRBD2 agrees at 10 bases. CDR3 length equals 15 residues. CDR1 and CDR2 (germline): SEHNR, FQNEAQ (reference sequence). Germline trimming cut 5 bases from V and 3 bases from J; bases unmatched to any gene: 3. The CDR3 sequence: CASSTTSGDTGELFF. CDR3 DNA sequence: TGTGCCAGCAGCACAACTAGCGGGGACACCGGGGAGCTGTTTTTT.

The chain couples TRBV24-1 to TRBJ1-4; 9 bases line up with TRBD1. Germline V lookup: CDR1 KGHDR, CDR2 SFDVKD. The V and J ends lost 4 bases and 5 bases, in that order; junction bases with no gene match: 7. The CDR3 is 16 residues long. Written as DNA, the CDR3 is TGTGCCACCAGTGAGCTCGACAGGGGGGGAAATGAAAAACTGTTTTTT. Its translation is CATSELDRGGNEKLFF.

This clone was detected once. The chain uses TRBV4-3 and TRBJ2-1, with 9 bases fitting TRBD2. This CDR3 spans 15 amino acids. Per germline, CDR1 LGHNA and CDR2 YSLEER. The junction had 2 bases not matched to a gene; V was cut back by 1 base and J by 4 bases. The CDR3 sequence: CASSQGLAAYNEQFF. CDR3 DNA sequence: TGCGCCAGCAGCCAAGGACTAGCGGCGTACAATGAGCAGTTCTTC.

This rearrangement joins TRBV28 to TRBJ2-1, with TRBD1 matching over 7 bases. V shed 6 bases, J shed 9 bases, and the junction held 14 bases outside the gene matches. The CDR3 extends over 15 amino acids. The germline V gene encodes CDR1 MDHEN and CDR2 SYDVKM. For the CDR3, the DNA is TGTGCCAGCAGCTCACAGGGGATACCGTCTGGTGAGCAGTTCTTC. Its protein is CASSSQGIPSGEQFF.

This clone was recorded a few times. The chain carries TRBV4-1 and TRBJ1-3, with no clear D. The CDR3 has 14 residues. Trimming removed 10 bases from V and 1 base from J, with 14 bases in between. Germline CDR1 reads MGHRA; CDR2 reads YSYEKL. The CDR3 sequence is CAKPVSASGNTIYF. The CDR3 DNA reads as TGCGCCAAGCCAGTCAGCGCATCTGGAAACACCATATATTTT.

The J gene is TRBJ1-5, the V gene TRBV6-5, with 10 bases matching TRBD1. CDR1 is MNHEY, CDR2 SVGAGI, per germline. The J segment lost 6 bases and the V segment lost 6 bases, leaving 8 bases of the junction unmatched. The CDR3 has 15 amino acids. The CDR3 region is CASSRTGGQPQPQHF. For the CDR3, the DNA is TGTGCCAGCAGCCGGACAGGGGGACAGCCTCAGCCCCAGCATTTT.

This clone was counted once. J is TRBJ2-5 and V is TRBV4-3; no clear D gene. V was shortened by 0 bases and J by 5 bases, with 10 bases between the two germline ends. The CDR3 runs 14 residues. From germline, CDR1 is LGHNA and CDR2 YSLEER. CDR3 sequence (DNA): TGCGCCAGCAGCCAAGATCCCTACCGGGAGACCCAGTACTTC. Protein: CASSQDPYRETQYF.

This chain connects TRBV9 to TRBJ2-1; tentative D call: TRBD2 (5 bases). The germline CDR1 and CDR2 sequences are SGDLS and YYNGEE. This CDR3 spans 14 amino acids. Trimming stripped 0 bases from V and 8 bases from J, with 12 bases between. The CDR3 bases are TGTGCCAGCAGCGTAGTTCCTAGCCTCGATGAGCAGTTCTTC. Its protein is CASSVVPSLDEQFF.

V usage is TRBV29-1 and J usage is TRBJ2-1, with D tentatively TRBD2 (5 bases). Germline-derived CDR1 and CDR2 are SQVTM and ANQGSEA. The CDR3 is 13 residues long. V shed 4 bases and J shed 8 bases, with 15 bases lying between them. The CDR3 sequence: CSVAIQSGDEQFF. CDR3 nucleotides: TGCAGCGTTGCGATCCAGTCCGGGGATGAGCAGTTCTTC.

The CDR3 region has the DNA TGCGCCAGCAGCCAGGCGGGAATCTACAATGAGCAGTTCTTC. It encodes CASSQAGIYNEQFF. The J gene is TRBJ2-1, the V gene TRBV4-1; weak D call: TRBD2 (6 bases). The CDR3 contains 14 residues. Germline V CDR1 and CDR2: MGHRA, YSYEKL. The V end lost 3 bases, the J end lost 3 bases, and 9 bases lay between the germline ends.

CDR3 sequence: CASSPETGYGYTF. In DNA, the CDR3 is TGTGCCAGCAGCCCGGAGACAGGGTACGGCTACACCTTC. The chain employs TRBV11-2 and TRBJ1-2, with 7 bases fitting TRBD1. The CDR3 has 13 amino acids. V shed 5 bases and J 8 bases; nucleotides not matched to a gene: 8. From germline, CDR1 is SGHAT and CDR2 FQNNGV.

The V gene is TRBV19, the J gene TRBJ1-5; 7 bases line up with TRBD1. CDR1 and CDR2 from the germline V gene are LNHDA and SQIVND (reference sequence). This CDR3 has 17 residues. J was trimmed by 0 bases and V by 7 bases; bases with no gene match: 12. Written as DNA, the CDR3 is TGTGCCAGTACCCCTCGACAGGGCCTATATAGCAATCAGCCCCAGCATTTT. Translated, it gives CASTPRQGLYSNQPQHF.

This clone was seen a single time. The V and J genes are TRBV28 and TRBJ2-7; tentative D call: TRBD2 (5 bases). Germline V gene lookup returns CDR1 MDHEN and CDR2 SYDVKM. CDR3 length equals 16 residues. V lost 3 bases and J lost 2, with 17 bases in between. DNA of the CDR3: TGTGCCAGCAGTTTCACTCCGGGAAGAAAGACCTACGAGCAGTACTTC. Protein: CASSFTPGRKTYEQYF.

The rearrangement links TRBV19 to TRBJ1-5, with TRBD1 identical over 8 bases. In germline, CDR1 is LNHDA, CDR2 SQIVND (reference sequence). Germline trimming cut 7 bases from V and 3 bases from J; bases unmatched to any gene: 11. The CDR3 sequence is 16 residues long. CDR3 nucleotide sequence: TGTGCCAGTAATCCAGGGGGCAGCTATTACAATCAGCCCCAGCATTTT. Encoded protein: CASNPGGSYYNQPQHF.

DNA for the CDR3: TGTGCCAGCGGTGGACAGCTAAATCAGCCCCAGCATTTT. This codes for CASGGQLNQPQHF. The chain links TRBV12-3 or TRBV12-4 to TRBJ1-5; the D gene is possibly TRBD1 (6 bases). V shed 8 bases and J shed 4 bases, with 12 bases lying between them. The CDR3 has 13 residues.

The chain joins TRBV11-2 to TRBJ2-1; 9 nucleotides align to TRBD2. The length of the CDR3 is 14 residues. V gave up 7 bases and J gave up 7 bases; unmatched junction bases: 8. Germline CDR1 reads SGHAT; CDR2 reads FQNNGV. CDR3 DNA sequence: TGTGCCAGCACGCGGACTAGCGTGCTAAATGAGCAGTTCTTC. Amino acid sequence: CASTRTSVLNEQFF.

This chain links TRBV18 with TRBJ1-3; no clear D. Germline CDR1 KGHSH, CDR2 LQKENI. This CDR3 contains 13 residues. Trimming took 3 bases from V and 8 from J, leaving 11 bases between them. CDR3 sequence (DNA): TGTGCCAGCTCACCCCCGGTCCTGGACACCATATATTTT. Translation gives CASSPPVLDTIYF.

V and J are TRBV2 and TRBJ2-7, with 7 bases fitting TRBD1. This CDR3 is 14 amino acids long. Germline CDR1 reads SNHLY; CDR2 reads FYNNEI. Trimming at V came to 3 bases and at J to 2 bases, leaving 4 bases not matched to a gene. Here the CDR3 reads CASSDSRGPYEQYF. The CDR3, as DNA: TGTGCCAGCAGTGATTCGAGGGGGCCCTACGAGCAGTACTTC.

V gene TRBV5-4 combines with J gene TRBJ1-4, with 9 bases that match TRBD1. Germline V gene lookup returns CDR1 SGHNT and CDR2 YYREEE (reference sequence). J lost 8 bases, V lost 0 bases, and 5 bases had no gene match. This CDR3 comprises 15 residues. CDR3 amino acids: CASSLGTGVREKLFF. CDR3 sequence (DNA): TGTGCCAGCAGCTTGGGGACAGGGGTCCGAGAAAAACTGTTTTTT.